This TCR beta chain was sequenced for a study of T cells in Graves' hyperthyroidism and ophthalmopathy. Findings and caveats of the study: The model foresaw ophthalmopathy a median around 6 months prior to onset.

For this clonotype: What it recognizes is unknown. A much larger clone sits a single nucleotide away, making a read error possible.

Germline CDR1 and CDR2: GTSNPN and SVGIG (reference sequence). V was shortened by 1 base and J by 1 base, with 9 bases between the two germline ends. The CDR3 contains 14 residues. What was amplified from RNA transcripts were TCR beta CDR3 regions. Carried out on the TCR CDR3, a first-round RT-PCR used the HTBI primer set. TCRdb ran MiXCR on the multiplex PCR reads and lists one entry per CDR3 protein. This repertoire shows approximately 560,000 distinct CDR3 sequences, 15% to 19% found once; its top ten account for around 7.5%. Sequencing used blood. The TCR sequence derives from a woman aged 30 to 39 with Graves' hyperthyroidism. The V and J genes are TRBV30 and TRBJ2-3; D is uncertain. The CDR3, as DNA: TGTGCCTGGAGTGAGGGTTTGGGCACAGATACGCAGTATTTT. This gives the protein CAWSEGLGTDTQYF.